The entry that follows covers one TCR beta chain sequence. What antigen it recognizes has not been identified. The observed sequence ends 3 residues before the CDR3 terminus, with the missing tail filled in from the germline J gene. The immunoSEQ assay used multiplex PCR to amplify TCR beta CDR3 regions from an average of about 1,200 ng of genomic DNA per sample. To correct primer bias, the assay used a complete synthetic TCR repertoire to set an amplification baseline. Amplicons were sequenced on the Illumina platform. The study's own analysis went as follows. Error correction of the sequences involved clustering with frequency ratios plus a modified nearest-neighbor algorithm, after which the sequences were analyzed in the immunoSEQ Analyzer using IMGT gene definitions. At each rarefaction depth, TCR richness and evenness were averaged over 20 rarefaction repeats, and samples with fewer sequences than the depth were excluded. V, D and J gene relative abundances were compared between groups with Wilcoxon rank sum tests, applying FDR correction. In the blinded duplicates, the intraclass correlation was around 96% for TCR richness and averaged about 79% across 66 gene segments. The clones in this table, taken by TCRdb from immuneACCESS, are in-frame only. Not every clone is retained; where verified, under half of the shortfall comes from an unresolved V gene, and the cause of the rest is unknown. V, J and clone size are taken as reported in that table, and D and trimming were inferred from the DNA itself. The sample's records list 40,000 or so clones. Of the sample, approximately 5.5% is held by the ten largest clones.

Every participant had a single incident cervical HPV16 infection, and prevalent HPV16 infections were excluded. Cervical HPV DNA was detected by MY09/MY11 PCR, and genotyping was performed by dot-blot hybridization. Roughly 15 mL of heparinized blood was centrifuged, after which the buffy coat was aliquoted, frozen at -30 degrees C, and then stored at -80 degrees C. QIAGEN kits were used to extract genomic DNA from the buffy coat specimens. The data originate from a study of T cells in women clearing cervical HPV infection (dated by TCRdb to between 2017 and 2018). Study-wide context: Cases were approximately 25 women with histologically confirmed HPV16-related CIN3 or worse, including a couple of invasive cancers. Controls were under 30 women whose single incident HPV16 infection cleared within 12 months without precancer or cancer developing. Blood from cases was drawn at the visit where the lesion was first identified, while blood from controls was drawn once the infection was no longer detected. Among cases, blood sampling occurred a median of about 150 days after lesion detection, with an interquartile range of about 90 to 230 days. Since HLA typing was available for only a few women, HLA type could not be ruled out as a confounder. An exploratory proof-of-principle case-control study, nested within the Guanacaste HPV Natural History Study in Costa Rica, was conducted to compare TCR repertoires across cervical HPV16 outcomes. Cases were matched to controls by age within five years and by the year the sample was collected. Median age was about 35 years in cases versus around 40 in controls, and baseline characteristics did not differ significantly. The parent cohort enrolled 9,000 to 13,000 women aged 18 or older in Guanacaste, Costa Rica, in about 1992 to 1994 and followed the women for around seven years. Five blinded duplicates per group were added as quality controls, so that about 60 samples were obtained: around 50 participants and some 10 replicates.

The investigation overall reported the following: Random forest classifiers combining richness and V gene abundances distinguished cases from controls with an estimated AUC of more than 0.8. CIN3+ cases had significantly higher TCR repertoire richness than controls across sequencing depths, but evenness did not differ between the groups. Cases had lower TRBV6-7 relative abundance than controls (0.11% versus 0.16%; Bonferroni P = 0.0008). T-cell numbers per sample were unknown, so richness differences could reflect varying T-cell content rather than repertoire biology. Because of the cross-sectional design, the study could not determine whether the associations came before infection or resulted from infection, and neither effector/memory subsets nor HPV-specific T cells were isolated.

Counted from cysteine to phenylalanine, this CDR3 has 16 amino acids. The DNA shown is the part of the CDR3 that was read: 39 bases, in frame from base 1. The germline V gene sets CDR1 to SGHRS and CDR2 to YFSETQ. This TCR derives from a woman aged 18 to 75 with a cervical HPV16 infection that either progressed to CIN3+ or cleared (not recorded which). Recombination joined TRBV5-1 with TRBJ2-2; 7 central nucleotides agree with TRBD1. Sample: blood buffy coat. For the CDR3, the sequence is CASSPTGLSGANVLFF. CDR3 DNA (partial): TGCGCCAGCAGCCCGACAGGGCTGAGTGGGGCCAACGTG.